This T cell receptor (beta chain) was retrieved from a study of a mutant IDH1 vaccine in newly diagnosed glioma (dated by TCRdb to the early 2020s). In terms of the full investigation: In the chemotherapy-containing groups, vaccination started alongside temozolomide cycles, whereas in patients who had radiotherapy alone it started 4-6 weeks after radiotherapy. The roughly 30 treated patients were approximately 62% male and about 40% female, with a mean age of roughly 40 years. Before enrollment, most patients had been given radiochemotherapy with temozolomide as standard therapy, while the rest had received either radiotherapy alone or temozolomide alone. The week-35 safety follow-up was designated visit V12, and the week-47 end of study was designated visit V13. Peripheral blood was collected at six visits: V03 (baseline), V05, V07, V10, V12 and V13. Longitudinal TCRB deep sequencing was done for 25 treated patients, wherever samples were available for exploratory analyses. Overall results and qualifications from the work: Availability determined which PBMC samples were chosen for TCRB deep sequencing. The authors stated that sample limitations prevented analyses of patient blood samples from being reproduced. Pseudoprogression appeared unrelated to alterations in the top peripheral T cell clonotypes detected by TCRB sequencing. Vaccine-induced immune responses across multiple MHC alleles were detected in 93.3% of patients.

Regarding this clone: Its antigen is not yet known. Nothing much larger sits one base from this clone, and base qualities are not available.

The sample's time point label, in plain terms: week 47, end of study. Each vaccine dose was 300 ug of a 20-mer mutant IDH1 peptide in Montanide, given subcutaneously with topical imiquimod. Patients were given eight vaccinations, in weeks 1, 3, 5, 7, 11, 15, 19 and 23, which matched visits V03 through V10. Donors had newly diagnosed WHO grade 3 or 4 IDH1-mutant astrocytomas with loss of nuclear ATRX. The samples were drawn from NOA16, a multicentre, single-arm, open-label phase I trial in Germany that tested a mutant IDH1 peptide vaccine in humans for the first time. Genomic DNA for TCRB sequencing was extracted from EDTA blood using the DNeasy Blood and Tissue Kit. Libraries came from the immunoSEQ multiplex PCR assay. Following the manufacturer's protocol, the hsTCRB Kit was used to amplify rearranged TCR beta chain sequences. Sequencing of TCRB libraries was carried out on an Illumina MiSeq. The original pipeline was this. Demultiplexing, trimming and gene mapping were performed with the kit vendor's proprietary platform. The source is immuneACCESS, and TCRdb retained only in-frame sequences with V and J called. Part of the clones is not carried over; for the studies checked, unresolved V genes explain less than half of this, and the remainder is unexplained. The V and J calls and clone size are taken from that table; D and trimming were inferred from the DNA. This sample gives tens of thousands of clones in total; 80% to 85% of them show up just once. The biggest ten clones account for 3.8% of the sample.

Taken from cysteine to phenylalanine, the CDR3 has 15 residues. The sequence is cut down to CDR3 DNA, 45 bases in frame from base 1. CDR1 is given as MNHEY and CDR2 as SVGAGI, both from the germline V gene. V lost 0 bases and J lost 5 bases; the stretch between them is 13 bases long. The starting material was PBMCs, obtained from a glioma patient whose treatment included an IDH1 peptide vaccine. The rearrangement joined TRBV6-5 to TRBJ2-5; a tentative D call is TRBD2 (7 bases match). This receptor was taken from a man aged 25-45 years with glioma. At the DNA level, the sequence is TGTGCCAGCAGTTACTCGGGGGGGCGCAGGGAGACCCAGTACTTC. It translates to CASSYSGGRRETQYF.